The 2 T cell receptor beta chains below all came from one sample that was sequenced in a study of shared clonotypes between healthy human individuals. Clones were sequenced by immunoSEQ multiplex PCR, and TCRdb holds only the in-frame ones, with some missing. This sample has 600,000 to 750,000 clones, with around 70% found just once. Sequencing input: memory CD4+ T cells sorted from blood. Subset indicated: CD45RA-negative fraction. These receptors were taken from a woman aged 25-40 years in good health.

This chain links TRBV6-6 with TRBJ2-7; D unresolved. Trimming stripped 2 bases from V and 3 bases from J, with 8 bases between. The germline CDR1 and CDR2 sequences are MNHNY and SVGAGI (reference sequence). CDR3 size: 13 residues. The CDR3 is CASSYGYGYEQYF. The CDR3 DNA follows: TGTGCCAGCAGTTACGGTTACGGCTACGAGCAGTACTTC.

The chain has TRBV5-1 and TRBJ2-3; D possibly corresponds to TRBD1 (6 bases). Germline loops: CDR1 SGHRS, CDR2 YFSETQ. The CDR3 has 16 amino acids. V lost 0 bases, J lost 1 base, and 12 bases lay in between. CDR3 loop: CASSLVRPGGTDTQYF. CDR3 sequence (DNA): TGCGCCAGCAGCTTGGTTAGGCCAGGGGGCACAGATACGCAGTATTTT.